This T cell receptor (beta chain) was recorded in a study of T cell changes during pregnancy in multiple sclerosis. Germline V gene data show CDR1 as SGHTS and CDR2 as YDEGEE. This CDR3 spans 18 amino acids. Between the trimmed V and J ends, which lost 1 base and 1 base, there was a span of 20 bases. The data were produced by immunoSEQ multiplex PCR, yet TCRdb's version contains in-frame clones alone and is incomplete. The sample has tens of thousands of clones; around 90% are singletons. The TCR was taken from a female donor in good health, enrolled as a control in a pregnancy study. V gene TRBV5-8 combines with J gene TRBJ1-1, with TRBD1 as a possible D gene (6 bases). The sample consisted of peripheral blood, taken in the third trimester of pregnancy. CDR3 bases: TGTGCCAGCAGCTTGTCCGTGCTCCCGAGCAGGGGGAACACTGAAGCTTTCTTT. This codes for CASSLSVLPSRGNTEAFF. Using reference TRBV5-8 and TRBJ1-1 for the parts outside the CDR3, the full variable domain is EAGVTQSPTHLIKTRGQQATLRCSPISGHTSVYWYQQALGLGLQFLLWYDEGEERNRGNFPPRFSGRQFPNYSSELNVNALELEDSALYLCASSLSVLPSRGNTEAFFGQGTRLTVV.